A single sample gave rise to the 11 T cell receptor beta chains below, sequenced in a study of blood T cell repertoires in COVID-19. Generated by immunoSEQ multiplex PCR, the TCRdb table keeps only in-frame clones and is missing some. The sample holds 130,000 to 150,000 clones, 80% seen once. Sequencing input: peripheral blood. These receptors were obtained from a man between 60 and 75 years old with active or convalescent COVID-19.

The chain employs TRBV7-3 and TRBJ1-1; D is possibly TRBD1 (5 bases). V lost 0 bases and J 5 bases, leaving 10 bases between the germline ends. Germline V gene sequence: CDR1 SGHTA, CDR2 FQGTGA. This CDR3 has 14 residues. This chain's CDR3 is CASSLTQGGTEAFF. The CDR3 DNA is TGTGCCAGCAGCTTAACCCAGGGCGGAACTGAAGCTTTCTTT.

The sample holds one count of this clone. The gene calls are TRBV5-1 and TRBJ1-2; a weak D match, TRBD1 (5 bases). This CDR3 region has 12 residues. V dropped 2 bases and J dropped 8 bases, with 10 bases sitting between them. Germline CDR1 reads SGHRS; CDR2 reads YFSETQ. CDR3: CASSFTGEGYTF. CDR3 DNA sequence: TGCGCCAGCAGCTTTACGGGGGAAGGCTACACCTTC.

The J gene is TRBJ2-1, the V gene TRBV7-3, with 8 bases fitting TRBD2. J was trimmed by 9 bases and V by 5 bases; bases with no gene match: 9. This CDR3 has 14 amino acids. Looked up from germline, CDR1 is SGHTA and CDR2 is FQGTGA. The CDR3 spells CASSRQAGEFEQFF. The CDR3 DNA is TGTGCCAGCAGCCGACAAGCGGGAGAATTTGAGCAGTTCTTC.

This chain uses TRBV5-8 with TRBJ2-5; 7 bases agree with TRBD2. The CDR3 has 17 amino acids. V lost 0 bases, J lost 5 bases, and 13 bases stayed unmatched. The germline V gene has CDR1 SGHTS and CDR2 YDEGEE. The CDR3 reads CASSLAFGSGMGETQYF. The DNA of the CDR3 is TGTGCCAGCAGCTTGGCCTTCGGGAGCGGGATGGGGGAGACCCAGTACTTC.

The chain combines TRBV18 with TRBJ2-7; D perhaps matches TRBD2 (6 bases). The V and J ends lost 3 bases and 5 bases respectively, with 14 bases between them. The CDR3 has 14 residues. Looked up from germline, CDR1 is KGHSH and CDR2 is LQKENI. The CDR3 DNA reads TGTGCCAGCTCACCGGAGGGGTATATCGACGAGCAGTACTTC. Translating it yields CASSPEGYIDEQYF.

The gene calls are TRBV19 and TRBJ2-3, with TRBD1 matching over 7 bases. Trimming took 9 bases from V and 0 from J; bases not matched to a gene: 9. The V gene's germline CDR1 is LNHDA and CDR2 SQIVND (reference sequence). The CDR3 is 15 residues long. Written as DNA, the CDR3 is TGTGCCAGCTCGACAGGGACCTCTAGCACAGATACGCAGTATTTT. This encodes CASSTGTSSTDTQYF.

The chain employs TRBV15 and TRBJ1-1, with D perhaps matching TRBD1 (6 bases). The CDR3 loop spans 19 amino acids. With 2 bases removed from V and 8 bases from J, the gap between germline ends came to 30 bases. From germline, CDR1 is LNHNV and CDR2 YYDKDF (reference sequence). The CDR3, as DNA: TGTGCCACCAGCAGATTTGGTCGATACGGGCGACAGGAGAGGTCGGAAGCTTTCTTT. Translated, it gives CATSRFGRYGRQERSEAFF.

This chain links TRBV4-3 with TRBJ2-7; TRBD2 is a possible D gene (5 bases). Germline-derived CDR1 and CDR2 are LGHNA and YSLEER. Trimming stripped 0 bases from V and 3 bases from J, with 15 bases between. This CDR3 is built from 16 residues. CDR3 sequence (DNA): TGCGCCAGCAGCCAAGACCCCGGGAACTCATACTACGAGCAGTACTTC. It codes for CASSQDPGNSYYEQYF.

This chain joins TRBV18 and TRBJ2-7; D not certain. The germline gives CDR1 KGHSH, CDR2 LQKENI. V was clipped by 0 bases and J by 4 bases, with 10 bases between them. CDR3 length: 14 residues. The CDR3 coding sequence is TGTGCCAGCTCACCACCCGCTGGCTGGTACGAGCAGTACTTC. It translates to CASSPPAGWYEQYF.

V is TRBV27 and J is TRBJ1-2; D might be TRBD1 (5 bases). The CDR3 has 14 amino acids. Germline V CDR1 and CDR2: MNHEY, SMNVEV (reference sequence). Trimming stripped 0 bases from V and 2 bases from J, with 7 bases between. The CDR3 DNA is TGTGCCAGCAGTTTATCGAGACAGAACTATGGCTACACCTTC. Translating it yields CASSLSRQNYGYTF.

The gene calls are TRBV7-8 and TRBJ1-1; TRBD1 agrees at 10 bases. The ends lost 5 bases at V and 1 base at J; junction bases unmatched: 4. CDR3 size: 15 residues. Germline V gene lookup returns CDR1 SGHVS and CDR2 FQNEAQ. CDR3 nucleotides: TGTGCCAGCAGCCCCAGGACAGGGGGGAACACTGAAGCTTTCTTT. It translates to CASSPRTGGNTEAFF.